Sequencing of this T cell receptor beta chain was carried out in a study of blood T cells in healthy people across ages (dated by TCRdb to between 2015 and 2017). Regarding the complete study: Template switching captured roughly one uniquely barcoded TCR beta cDNA molecule per two T cells in model experiments. To avoid experimental bias, donors of different ages were randomly spread across the sequencing lanes. The study measured age-related changes in TCR beta repertoire diversity using deep sequencing normalized with unique cDNA molecular identifiers. Four age groups were formed from the donors: young (average roughly 16 years), middle-aged (around 39), aged (about 62) and long-lived (82). For two donors (one aged 18 to 29 and one aged 80 or older), the study analyzed two additional independent replicas of 1 million unique cDNA reads from the same blood draw. The investigation overall reported the following: As age increased, observed TCR beta diversity per million T cells dropped in a roughly linear way, and a significant reduction was already evident by age roughly 36. The long-lived group showed more naive CD4+ T cells, fewer expanded clones and increased TCR diversity than the aged group, suggesting age selection. There was a strong correlation between observed TCR beta diversity and the percentage of naive T cells measured by flow cytometry. Estimates of total diversity from one million sequenced T cells were regarded as lower bounds and underestimates. Because the CMV infection status of the donors was unknown, age-related changes in expanded clonotypes may potentially have been confounded. Because profiling used bulk unsorted PBMCs, naive and antigen-experienced compartments could not be compared conclusively.

Trimming at the junction amounts to 2 bases on V and 1 base on J, and the germline ends lie 11 bases apart. The CDR3 has 15 amino acids, counting the end cysteine and phenylalanine. The DNA shown is the 45-base CDR3, in frame from base 1. CDR1 and CDR2, per the germline V gene, are SGHTA and FQGNSA. Donors were a few dozen systemically healthy Caucasian individuals from Russia aged roughly 6 to 90 years. About 10 milliliters of peripheral blood were collected from each donor into EDTA-treated Vacutainer tubes. Ficoll-Paque density-gradient centrifugation was used to isolate PBMCs, with at least 6.5 million per sample. Trizol reagent was used to extract total RNA from the PBMCs, yielding at least 6 micrograms per sample. For every donor, flow cytometry on a PBMC aliquot measured the percentage of naive CD45RAhigh/CD27high T cells. A remark on this clonotype: The antigen it recognizes is unknown. No clone much larger than this one lies a single base away; base qualities are absent.

The library relied on 5' RACE. Sequenced using an Illumina HiSeq 2500. A second roughly 6 to 12 cycle PCR used a sample-barcoded 5' primer and a J-beta primer mix. A unique molecular identifier was introduced onto each TCR beta cDNA molecule by a template-switch 5' adaptor carrying 12 random nucleotides. At least 2.5 million CDR3-containing paired-end reads were obtained from each sample. All of the RNA was converted into first-strand cDNA using the Mint cDNA synthesis kit, with a TRBC-specific oligonucleotide serving as the primer. Following uracil-DNA glycosylase treatment, a first 18-cycle PCR with universal primers M1SS and BC2_uni_R was performed on all cDNA. The paper's data handling went like this. For normalization, 1 million high-quality reads were randomly selected from each sample, with every read carrying a distinct molecular identifier. Instead of being binned into consensus sequences, reads that shared molecular identifiers were thrown out. MiTCR, with a Q25 quality threshold and the strictest error-elimination algorithm, was used for CDR3 identification, clonotype clustering and error correction. Lower-bound total TCR beta diversity was estimated with a nonparametric unseen species model using Euler transformation. TCRdb reanalyzed the raw reads on its own, using fastp at Q25 for trimming and MiXCR for clone calling, and kept in-frame beta chains. CDR3 protein duplicates are merged, each entry listing the most common genes and DNA. What appears here as the V and J calls and clone size reflects TCRdb's work, not the paper's. The sample data list 2 million or so distinct CDR3 sequences, and about 49% of these were observed just once. The ten top clones hold around 2.1% of the sample.

The TCR originated in a woman in her 40s in good health. Recombination linked TRBV7-2 to TRBJ2-5; the D gene is possibly TRBD1, with 6 bases matching. Sequenced material: blood. The CDR3 sequence is CTSSLRAGVQETQYF. The DNA sequence is as follows: TGTACCAGCAGCTTACGGGCAGGGGTCCAAGAGACCCAGTACTTC.